The T cell receptor (beta chain) under discussion was sequenced for a study of T cell repertoires in cytomegalovirus infection. MiXCR, run by TCRdb on the reads, gives a single entry per CDR3 protein. This sample has approximately 490,000 distinct CDR3 sequences, with about 11% found just once. Study-level findings and limits: The response measured ex vivo was dominated by TCR beta clonotypes (HLA-C-restricted and CMV-specific). Identification of carriers of CMV plus the relevant HLA was achieved through cumulative public TCR beta family frequency.

This clonotype has at least ten counts. Antigen unknown. The TCR originated in a human donor in good health (CMV status not recorded). Some clones in this sample may be carry-over from other donors' samples. Input material: PBMCs.

The CDR3 spells CASTRTDGYTF. CDR3 nucleotides: TGTGCCAGCACCAGAACGGATGGCTACACCTTC. The rearrangement uses TRBV6-1 and TRBJ1-2; no definite D call. CDR1 is MNHNS and CDR2 is SASEGT in the germline V gene. The CDR3 sequence is 11 residues long. V lost 7 bases to trimming and J lost 6 bases, with 9 bases between them.